Below, 24 T cell receptor beta chains from the same sample are listed, as sequenced in a study of blood T cell repertoires in COVID-19. This table comes from immunoSEQ multiplex PCR, and its TCRdb copy is limited to in-frame clones, with some not included. The data hold 60,000 to 80,000 clones, with 80% to 90% observed a single time. The sample comprised PBMCs or T cells enriched from blood (not recorded which). The receptors originated from a woman aged 40 to 50 with acute COVID-19.

The rearrangement links TRBV14 to TRBJ1-4; the match to TRBD1 covers 8 bases. The V segment lost 5 bases and the J segment 5 bases; nucleotides outside the gene matches: 7. The germline V gene encodes CDR1 SGHDN and CDR2 FVKESK. This CDR3 has 15 residues. The CDR3 protein is CASSTSGTGNEKLFF. The CDR3 DNA reads TGTGCCAGCAGCACTTCCGGGACAGGAAATGAAAAACTGTTTTTT.

This clone was detected a few times. The rearrangement links TRBV6-5 to TRBJ1-2; TRBD1 matches 8 bases. V lost 6 bases to trimming and J lost 6 bases; unmatched junction nucleotides: 6. The CDR3 has 13 residues. The germline gives CDR1 MNHEY, CDR2 SVGAGI. The CDR3 sequence: CASRRTGIHGYTF. The CDR3 DNA reads as TGTGCCAGCAGAAGGACAGGGATCCATGGCTACACCTTC.

This chain links TRBV19 with TRBJ2-3; 8 bases fit TRBD1. Losses at the gene ends were 6 bases for V and 10 bases for J; bases not matched to a gene: 6. Germline lookup yields CDR1 LNHDA and CDR2 SQIVND (reference sequence). This CDR3 contains 12 residues. This chain's CDR3 is CASSIGQGAQYF. The CDR3 DNA sequence: TGTGCCAGTAGCATCGGACAGGGAGCGCAGTATTTT. Full variable domain (remainder filled in from reference TRBV19 and TRBJ2-3): DGGITQSPKYLFRKEGQNVTLSCEQNLNHDAMYWYRQDPGQGLRLIYYSQIVNDFQKGDIAEGYSVSREKKESFPLTVTSAQKNPTAFYLCASSIGQGAQYFGPGTRLTVL.

The CDR3 loop reads CASSEGRGDEKLFF. The CDR3 bases are TGTGCCAGCAGTGAAGGCAGGGGGGACGAAAAACTGTTTTTT. The J gene is TRBJ1-4, the V gene TRBV2; TRBD1 matches 7 bases. The CDR3 extends over 14 amino acids. Trimming removed 1 base from V and 8 bases from J; junction bases left unmatched: 4. In germline, CDR1 is SNHLY, CDR2 FYNNEI.

The table lists this clone with a count of one. The chain joins TRBV2 to TRBJ2-4; 14 bases fit TRBD2. There are 16 residues in the CDR3. The germline V gene encodes CDR1 SNHLY and CDR2 FYNNEI. V shed 7 bases and J 8 bases; nucleotides not matched to a gene: 10. As DNA, the CDR3 is TGTGCCAGCAAGGCGACTAGCGGGAGGGTGAGAGACATTCAGTACTTC. As protein: CASKATSGRVRDIQYF.

The chain links TRBV4-2 to TRBJ1-6; D is perhaps TRBD1 (6 bases). Per germline, CDR1 LGHNA and CDR2 YNFKEQ. This CDR3 is built from 18 residues. Trimming removed 0 bases from V and 0 bases from J, with 12 bases in between. CDR3 sequence: CASSQDGTGSSYNSPLHF. The CDR3 DNA is TGTGCCAGCAGCCAAGATGGAACAGGGAGCTCCTATAATTCACCCCTCCACTTT.

Written as DNA, the CDR3 is TGCGCCAGCAGCTCTAGAGGGACAGGGAAAATGAACACTGAAGCTTTCTTT. This gives the protein CASSSRGTGKMNTEAFF. The chain combines TRBV5-1 with TRBJ1-1; 9 bases map to TRBD1. After removal of 3 bases from V and 0 bases from J, the junction contained 9 bases not matched to a gene. The CDR3 consists of 17 residues. Per the germline V gene, CDR1 is SGHRS and CDR2 is YFSETQ.

J is TRBJ1-5 and V is TRBV28; TRBD1 is a possible D gene (5 bases). The V gene's germline CDR1 is MDHEN and CDR2 SYDVKM. The V gene lost 5 bases and the J gene lost 3 bases, with 11 bases spanning the gap. CDR3 length: 14 residues. The CDR3 protein is CASSPGLNNQPQHF. The CDR3 DNA reads TGTGCCAGCAGTCCGGGACTTAACAATCAGCCCCAGCATTTT.

The chain joins TRBV19 to TRBJ2-1, with no clear D. Germline values: CDR1 LNHDA, CDR2 SQIVND (reference sequence). The CDR3 has 11 residues. V was clipped by 9 bases and J by 8 bases, with 11 bases between them. The CDR3 reads CASGFGDEQFF. DNA for the CDR3: TGTGCCAGCGGTTTCGGAGATGAGCAGTTCTTC. The full variable domain, its missing parts supplied by reference TRBV19 and TRBJ2-1, is DGGITQSPKYLFRKEGQNVTLSCEQNLNHDAMYWYRQDPGQGLRLIYYSQIVNDFQKGDIAEGYSVSREKKESFPLTVTSAQKNPTAFYLCASGFGDEQFFGPGTRLTVL.

The chain recombines TRBV28 with TRBJ2-5; D not certain. Germline lookup yields CDR1 MDHEN and CDR2 SYDVKM. CDR3 length: 12 residues. V lost 7 bases and J lost 2, with 8 bases in between. CDR3 loop: CASKPPQETQYF. CDR3 sequence (DNA): TGTGCCAGCAAGCCCCCTCAAGAGACCCAGTACTTC.

This clone was detected only once. The chain employs TRBV7-9 and TRBJ2-1; 7 bases align to TRBD1. Germline loops: CDR1 SEHNR, CDR2 FQNEAQ (reference sequence). V was pared by 0 bases and J by 4 bases, with 9 bases of the junction left unmatched. This CDR3 is built from 17 residues. The CDR3 nucleotides read TGTGCCAGCAGCTTAGCGGGGGCCGGGACAGCTTACAATGAGCAGTTCTTC. It encodes CASSLAGAGTAYNEQFF.

This clone has just a few counts. The chain recombines TRBV10-3 with TRBJ2-7; TRBD1 matches at 7 bases. Germline V gene lookup returns CDR1 ENHRY and CDR2 SYGVKD. The V and J ends lost 8 bases and 3 bases, in that order; junction bases with no gene match: 7. The CDR3 runs 13 residues. The CDR3 coding sequence is TGTGCCATCTCGCCGGGACAGTACTACGAGCAGTACGTC. Protein sequence: CAISPGQYYEQYV.

This sequence joins TRBV28 and TRBJ1-1; 7 positions match TRBD1. The CDR3 consists of 17 residues. Germline V gives CDR1 MDHEN, CDR2 SYDVKM. The ends lost 4 bases at V and 8 bases at J; junction bases unmatched: 19. CDR3 region: CASSWRQGLAPEAEAFF. The CDR3 DNA sequence: TGTGCCAGCAGTTGGCGACAGGGCCTAGCACCAGAGGCAGAAGCTTTCTTT. Combining the CDR3 with reference TRBV28 and TRBJ1-1 gives the whole variable domain DVKVTQSSRYLVKRTGEKVFLECVQDMDHENMFWYRQDPGLGLRLIYFSYDVKMKEKGDIPEGYSVSREKKERFSLILESASTNQTSMYLCASSWRQGLAPEAEAFFGQGTRLTVV.

The rearrangement uses TRBV3-1 (or the pseudogene TRBV3-2) and TRBJ2-5; tentatively, D is TRBD2 (6 bases). Per germline, CDR1 LGHDT and CDR2 YNNKEL (reference sequence). The germline V and J ends were trimmed by 2 bases and 5 bases, with 15 bases remaining between them. There are 15 residues in the CDR3. The chain's CDR3 is CASSQNVGGGETQYF. The CDR3 DNA reads as TGTGCCAGCAGCCAAAACGTGGGGGGTGGGGAGACCCAGTACTTC.

The gene calls are TRBV9 and TRBJ1-2; possibly TRBD1 for D (5 bases). V lost 3 bases to trimming and J lost 8 bases, with 8 bases between them. Germline V lookup: CDR1 SGDLS, CDR2 YYNGEE. The CDR3 consists of 11 residues. The CDR3 nucleotides read TGTGCCAGCAGCGCCCCAGGGGGCTACACCTTC. This sequence encodes CASSAPGGYTF.

The chain is built from TRBV27 and TRBJ2-7, with D possibly TRBD2 on 5 matching bases. The V and J ends lost 8 bases and 0 bases respectively, with 8 bases between them. Germline V gene data show CDR1 as MNHEY and CDR2 as SMNVEV (reference sequence). The CDR3 runs 12 residues. The CDR3 DNA reads TGTGCCAGCTCCGGGGACTCCTACGAGCAGTACTTC. Protein: CASSGDSYEQYF.

The chain employs TRBV18 and TRBJ1-1, with unresolved D. CDR1 and CDR2 (germline): KGHSH, LQKENI. V was trimmed by 2 bases and J by 8 bases, leaving 6 bases between them. The CDR3 length is 11 residues. CDR3 in DNA: TGTGCCAGCTCACCAAGAGGGGAAGCTTTCTTT. It yields the protein CASSPRGEAFF.

In this sample, this clone turned up once. The rearrangement links TRBV9 to TRBJ1-1; 9 bases agree with TRBD1. Losses at the gene ends were 5 bases for V and 2 bases for J; bases not matched to a gene: 10. Germline V CDR1 and CDR2: SGDLS, YYNGEE. The CDR3 consists of 16 residues. In nucleotides, the CDR3 is TGTGCCAGCAGTCCCGGGACAGGGTTCCCAAACACTGAAGCTTTCTTT. It yields the protein CASSPGTGFPNTEAFF.

The V and J genes are TRBV12-3 or TRBV12-4 and TRBJ1-5, with D tentatively TRBD1 (6 bases). V lost 6 bases, J lost 6 bases, and 12 bases lay in between. The CDR3 loop spans 13 amino acids. The CDR3 DNA follows: TGTGCCAGCAGCACAGGGCCGGGTCAGCCCCAGCATTTT. This encodes CASSTGPGQPQHF.

For the CDR3, the DNA is TGTGCCAGCTCACCTCAGCGGGGGTTCGGGAATGAGCAGTTCTTC. Translation gives CASSPQRGFGNEQFF. The chain couples TRBV18 to TRBJ2-1, with 8 bases aligning to TRBD2. The ends lost 3 bases at V and 7 bases at J; junction bases unmatched: 8. The germline V gene encodes CDR1 KGHSH and CDR2 LQKENI. This CDR3 is 15 amino acids long.

The CDR3 region has the DNA TGTGCCAGCAGCTTCAATAGCGGGAGAGGGGAGCAGTACTTC. Residues: CASSFNSGRGEQYF. The rearrangement links TRBV5-4 to TRBJ2-7, with TRBD2 matching 9 bases. V trimming: 2 bases; J trimming: 7 bases; junction bases outside the gene matches: 7. CDR1 is SGHNT, CDR2 YYREEE, per germline (reference sequence). The CDR3 contains 14 residues.

This clone was detected only once. The CDR3 protein is CASSVEGAGVSYEQYF. Written as DNA, the CDR3 is TGTGCCAGCAGCGTAGAGGGAGCGGGAGTTTCTTACGAGCAGTACTTC. The chain has TRBV9 and TRBJ2-7; TRBD2 matches 8 bases. Germline CDR1 and CDR2: SGDLS and YYNGEE. With 0 bases clipped from V and 4 bases from J, the junction kept 9 bases outside the gene matches. This CDR3 comprises 16 residues.

V and J are TRBV19 and TRBJ1-4; D possibly corresponds to TRBD1 (5 bases). Germline V gene sequence: CDR1 LNHDA, CDR2 SQIVND (reference sequence). V lost 6 bases, J lost 15 bases, and 14 bases lay in between. The length of the CDR3 is 11 residues. CDR3 sequence reads: CASRSGTFVFF. CDR3 sequence (DNA): TGTGCCAGTAGGAGTGGGACTTTTGTGTTTTTT. The full variable domain, with the rest looked up from reference TRBV19 and TRBJ1-4, is DGGITQSPKYLFRKEGQNVTLSCEQNLNHDAMYWYRQDPGQGLRLIYYSQIVNDFQKGDIAEGYSVSREKKESFPLTVTSAQKNPTAFYLCASRSGTFVFFGSGTQLSVL.

V gene TRBV19 combines with J gene TRBJ2-7, with 12 bases fitting TRBD2. This CDR3 is built from 16 residues. Germline V lookup: CDR1 LNHDA, CDR2 SQIVND (reference sequence). V lost 2 bases and J lost 2; bases outside the gene matches: 4. In nucleotides, the CDR3 is TGTGCCAGTAGTATATCTCTAGCGGGAGGGACCTACGAGCAGTACTTC. This gives the protein CASSISLAGGTYEQYF.